The clone carrying this TCR beta chain has a single count. These data belong to a study of T cell responses to AZD1222 COVID-19 vaccine. Assay used: immunoSEQ multiplex PCR; TCRdb lists only in-frame clones, some missing. Of 100,000 or so clones listed, about 87% are singletons. Germline V CDR1 and CDR2: MNHEY, SMNVEV (reference sequence). The length of the CDR3 is 15 residues. Deletions cut 2 bases from V and 9 bases from J, with 17 bases between. The V gene is TRBV27, the J gene TRBJ2-1; D perhaps matches TRBD2 (5 bases). The sample consisted of peripheral blood, taken on day 0 of AZD1222 vaccination. This receptor was obtained from an adult in good health. CDR3 nucleotide sequence: TGTGCCAGCAGTTTACGGACTCGAAGACCAGGTGAGCAGTTCTTC. Translating gives CASSLRTRRPGEQFF.